This T cell receptor (beta chain) was sequenced in a study of OX40 agonist ivuxolimab in advanced cancers. The CDR3 contains 15 residues. CDR1 is SGHDN and CDR2 is FVKESK in the germline V gene. Trimming stripped 1 base from V and 1 base from J, with 10 bases between. Assay used: immunoSEQ multiplex PCR; TCRdb lists only in-frame clones, some missing. The data show roughly 80,000 clones, with over 90% seen just once and 0.55% to 0.8% held by the top ten. No patient had autoimmune disease or received systemic immunosuppression. The sequencing used CD4+ or CD8+ T cells sorted from blood, collected in a trial of the OX40 agonist ivuxolimab. The chain uses TRBV14 and TRBJ2-5, with unresolved D. This receptor was identified in an adult with an advanced solid tumor such as melanoma, head and neck, liver or kidney cancer. CDR3 in amino acids: CASSQGLGPQETQYF. The CDR3 DNA reads as TGTGCCAGCAGCCAAGGCCTTGGACCCCAAGAGACCCAGTACTTC.